This T cell receptor (beta chain) was identified in a study of a mutant IDH1 vaccine in newly diagnosed glioma. In the study overall: Vaccinations, eight in total, occurred in weeks 1, 3, 5, 7, 11, 15, 19, 23. Vaccination started 4-6 weeks after radiotherapy alone, or with temozolomide cycles. Whole-study findings and limits: Immune responses induced by the vaccine were seen in 93.3% of patients, spanning multiple MHC alleles.

Only in-frame clones appear in the TCRdb table, and some are missing; sequencing was by immunoSEQ multiplex PCR. The data show roughly 120,000 clones, with 80% seen just once and around 5.5% held by the top ten. Remarks on this clone: Its antigen is unidentified.

The J segment lost 5 bases and the V segment lost 0 bases, leaving 5 bases of the junction unmatched. Germline V gene sequence: CDR1 MNHNY, CDR2 SVGAGI (reference sequence). The CDR3 spans 15 residues. Time point of the sample: week 11, during vaccination. Each vaccine dose was 300 ug of mutant IDH1 20-mer peptide, with topical imiquimod. The J gene is TRBJ2-7, the V gene TRBV6-6, with 9 bases lining up with TRBD1. This receptor was taken from a man aged 35-49 years with glioma. The sequences come from PBMCs, collected from a glioma patient whose treatment included an IDH1 peptide vaccine. CDR3 in DNA: TGTGCCAGCAGTTACTCGAACAGGGGGCTTGACGAGCAGTACTTC. Its translation is CASSYSNRGLDEQYF.